This T cell receptor (beta chain) stems from a study of T cells in Graves' hyperthyroidism and ophthalmopathy. Looking at the study overall: Peripheral blood sampling occurred at initial diagnosis, before any treatment. Study outcomes and limitations: A 13 V-J model separated ophthalmopathy from stable hyperthyroidism. Clonotypes that were expanded in thyroid above 0.001 mostly appeared in blood too.

This clonotype was picked up many times. Its antigen is undetermined. The length of the CDR3 is 14 residues. V shed 6 bases, J shed 2 bases, and the junction held 5 bases outside the gene matches. Patients were excluded for uncontrolled infection, other autoimmune disease, pregnancy or lactation. Amplified regions were TCR beta CDR3 sequences from RNA transcripts. A first-round RT-PCR of the TCR CDR3 used the HTBI primer set. TCRdb re-derived calls from the multiplex PCR reads in MiXCR, one entry per CDR3 protein. The sample holds hundreds of thousands of distinct CDR3 sequences, around 15% seen once. The sequence was collected from a woman aged 40 to 49 with Graves' ophthalmopathy. Sequenced: blood. The rearrangement links TRBV12-3 or TRBV12-4 to TRBJ1-1; 8 bases align to TRBD1. CDR3 region: CASRRQGINTEAFF. CDR3 coding DNA: TGTGCCAGCAGACGACAGGGGATAAACACTGAAGCTTTCTTT.